The rows below give T cell receptor beta chains drawn from one sample of a study of shared clonotypes between healthy human individuals. The method was immunoSEQ multiplex PCR; TCRdb's version includes in-frame clones alone and lacks a portion of them. Seen here are roughly 2.1 million clones, around 93% observed once, and the top ten hold over 1.5%. Material: naive CD8+ T cells from PBMCs. The source of these receptors is a man between 18 and 35 years old in good health. Some clones in this sample may be carry-over from other donors' samples. Each CDR3 is given with its conserved first and last residue. The D gene is left open where the match is weak. Expanded clones are given a class, and other clones once, few, many or no size at all.

J gene	V gene	clone size	D gene	CDR3 DNA	CDR3 protein
TRBJ1-1	TRBV7-8	-	-	TGTGCCAGCAGCTTAGTAGTCGGTCCGCCCATGAACACTGAAGCTTTCTTT	CASSLVVGPPMNTEAFF
TRBJ2-3	TRBV9	-	-	TGTGCCAGCAGCGTAGGTGGAGAGGAAACAGATACGCAGTATTTT	CASSVGGEETDTQYF
TRBJ2-1	TRBV14	-	-	TGTGCCAGCAGCCAAGTCCGTGCTGCTTCGCGGGCCCCCCCCGGTGAGCAGTTCTTC	CASSQVRAASRAPPGEQFF
TRBJ2-1	TRBV27	-	-	TGTGCCAGCAGTTCGGGGACCTTCTACAATGAGCAGTTCTTC	CASSSGTFYNEQFF
TRBJ1-1	TRBV27	-	-	TGTGCCAGCAGTTTTGGATCTGAAGCTTTCTTT	CASSFGSEAFF
TRBJ1-5	TRBV19	-	-	TGTGCCAGCAGTATAGTTGGGGGGAGTAGCAATCAGCCCCAGCATTTT	CASSIVGGSSNQPQHF
TRBJ2-1	TRBV28	-	-	TGTGCCAGCAGTTTGACGAATTTTCCCCCCTACAATGAGCAGTTCTTC	CASSLTNFPPYNEQFF
TRBJ2-3	TRBV9	-	-	TGTGCCAGCAGCGGGAATACGCAGTATTTT	CASSGNTQYF
TRBJ2-3	TRBV11-2	-	TRBD1	TGTGCCAGCAGGGGAAACAGGGGAGTTGTAGATACGCAGTATTTT	CASRGNRGVVDTQYF
TRBJ2-7	TRBV10-3	-	TRBD2	TGTGCCATCAGTAGGACCGGGACAGGGGCGAGTGGGACTAGCGGGACGTCAACCTACGAGCAGTACTTC	CAISRTGTGASGTSGTSTYEQYF
TRBJ1-1	TRBV5-1	few	-	TGCGCCAGCGGCCCGGGCACTGAAGCTTTCTTT	CASGPGTEAFF
TRBJ2-7	TRBV9	-	-	TGTGCCAGCAGCCTCGACGCTCCGAGTCCTTCCTACGAGCAGTACTTC	CASSLDAPSPSYEQYF
TRBJ1-2	TRBV27	once	-	TGTGCCAGCAGTTTATCGAGCCAGGGAGGTGGCTACACCTTC	CASSLSSQGGGYTF
TRBJ1-2	TRBV28	-	-	TGTGGGGCTGGGGATCCAGGGGATGGCTACACCTTC	CGAGDPGDGYTF
TRBJ2-7	TRBV28	-	-	TGTGCCAGCGGAGATGGGACATCCTACGAGCAGTACTTC	CASGDGTSYEQYF
TRBJ2-1	TRBV19	-	TRBD2	TGTGCCAGTAGTATAACGCTAGCGGGAGGTTCCTACAATGAGCAGTTCTTC	CASSITLAGGSYNEQFF
TRBJ2-7	TRBV27	-	TRBD2	TGTGCCAGCAGCATTAAAGCGGGACCCCTCTACGAGCAGTACTTC	CASSIKAGPLYEQYF
TRBJ2-7	TRBV7-2	-	TRBD2	TGTGCCAGCTCCTTTAGCGGGAGGGCCTACGAGCAGTACTTC	CASSFSGRAYEQYF
TRBJ1-1	TRBV29-1	few	-	TGCAGCGTTTCTCCCGGGAACACTGAAGCTTTCTTT	CSVSPGNTEAFF
TRBJ1-5	TRBV27	-	-	TGTGCCAGCAGTTTATCGTGGTCGCCTTATAGCAATCAGCCCCAGCATTTT	CASSLSWSPYSNQPQHF
TRBJ2-7	TRBV27	-	-	TGTGCCAGCGGTTCCGGGACAAATGCCTACGAGCAGTACTTC	CASGSGTNAYEQYF
TRBJ2-7	TRBV28	-	-	TGTGCCAGCAAGGGGGGGCACGACGAGCAGTACTTC	CASKGGHDEQYF
TRBJ1-4	TRBV28	-	TRBD1	TGTGCCAGCAGCGCCCACAGGGGGCGACTAGGGACTAATGAAAAACTGTTTTTT	CASSAHRGRLGTNEKLFF